This TCR beta chain was retrieved from a study of T cell responses to AZD1222 COVID-19 vaccine. Study observations and caveats: Within unmutated variant regions lay the reported targets of nearly half of spike-specific TCRs. A mostly white British donor set with more females was recruited, and clonal diversity was possibly underestimated. Spike regions recognized by vaccine-associated CD4 TCRs spanned the protein, led by 160-218 and 743-854.

This table comes from immunoSEQ multiplex PCR, and its TCRdb copy is limited to in-frame clones, with some not included. This sample has about 88,000 clones; 89% occur once, and the top ten carry 2% to 3%. The CDR3 loop spans 15 amino acids. V was cut by 5 bases and J by 0 bases, with 11 bases left in between. Germline CDR1 and CDR2: SGHAT and FQNNGV. This clone was observed a few times. Its target is not known. This chain uses TRBV11-2 with TRBJ1-3, with D possibly being TRBD1 (6 bases). The input for sequencing was peripheral blood, taken on day 0 of AZD1222 vaccination. The TCR sequence derives from an adult in good health. CDR3 sequence reads: CASSTHRVSGNTIYF. CDR3 bases: TGTGCCAGCAGCACGCACAGGGTCTCTGGAAACACCATATATTTT.